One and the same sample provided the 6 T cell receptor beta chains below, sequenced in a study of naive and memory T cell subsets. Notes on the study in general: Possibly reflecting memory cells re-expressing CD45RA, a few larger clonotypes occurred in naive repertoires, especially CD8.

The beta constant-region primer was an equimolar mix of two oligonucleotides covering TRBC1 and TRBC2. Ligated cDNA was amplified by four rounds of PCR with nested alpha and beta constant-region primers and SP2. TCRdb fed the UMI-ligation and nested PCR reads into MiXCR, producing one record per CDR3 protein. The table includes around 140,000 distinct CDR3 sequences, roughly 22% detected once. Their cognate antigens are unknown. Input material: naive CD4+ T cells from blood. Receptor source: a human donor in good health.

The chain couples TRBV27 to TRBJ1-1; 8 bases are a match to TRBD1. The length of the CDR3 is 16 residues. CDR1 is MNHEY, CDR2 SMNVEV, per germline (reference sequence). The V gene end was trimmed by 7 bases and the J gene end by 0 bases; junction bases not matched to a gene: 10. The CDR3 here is CASKRGTGWMNTEAFF. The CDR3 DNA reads TGTGCCAGCAAAAGGGGGACAGGATGGATGAACACTGAAGCTTTCTTT.

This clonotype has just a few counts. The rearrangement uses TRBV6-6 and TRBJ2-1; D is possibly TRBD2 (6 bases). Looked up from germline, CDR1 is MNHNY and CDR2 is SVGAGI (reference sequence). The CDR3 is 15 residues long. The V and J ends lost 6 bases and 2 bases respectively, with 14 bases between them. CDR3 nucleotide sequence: TGTGCCAGCAGCAAAACGGGAGCGCCCTACAATGAGCAGTTCTTC. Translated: CASSKTGAPYNEQFF.

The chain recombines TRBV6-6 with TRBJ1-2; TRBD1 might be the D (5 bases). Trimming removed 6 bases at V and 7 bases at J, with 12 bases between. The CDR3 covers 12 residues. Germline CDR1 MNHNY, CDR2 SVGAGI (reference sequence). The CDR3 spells CASRRREAGYTF. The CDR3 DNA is TGTGCCAGCAGGCGCAGGGAAGCTGGCTACACCTTC.

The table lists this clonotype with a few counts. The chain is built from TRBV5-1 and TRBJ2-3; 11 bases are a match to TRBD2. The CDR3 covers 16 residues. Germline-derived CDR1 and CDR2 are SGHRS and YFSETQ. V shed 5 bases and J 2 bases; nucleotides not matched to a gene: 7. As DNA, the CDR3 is TGCGCCAGCAGACAGGGGACTAGCGGCCTCACAGATACGCAGTATTTT. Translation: CASRQGTSGLTDTQYF.

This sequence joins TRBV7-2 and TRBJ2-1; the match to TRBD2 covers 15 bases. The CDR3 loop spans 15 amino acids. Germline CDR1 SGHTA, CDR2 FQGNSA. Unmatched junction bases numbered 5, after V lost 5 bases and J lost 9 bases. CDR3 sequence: CASSLMGLAGGEQFF. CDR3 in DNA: TGTGCCAGCAGCCTCATGGGACTAGCGGGAGGTGAGCAGTTCTTC.

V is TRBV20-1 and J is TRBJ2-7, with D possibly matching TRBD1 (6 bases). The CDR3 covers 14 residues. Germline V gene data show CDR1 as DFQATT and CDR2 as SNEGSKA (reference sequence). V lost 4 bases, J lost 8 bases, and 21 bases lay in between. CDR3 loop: CSATRQEWAGKQYF. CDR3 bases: TGCAGTGCTACTAGACAGGAATGGGCCGGCAAGCAGTACTTC.